This TCR beta chain comes out of a study of identical twins. Study findings and constraints: In cord blood, abundant beta clonotypes had fewer insertions; memory showed no trend.

Germline V gives CDR1 SQVTM, CDR2 ANQGSEA. V gave up 6 bases and J gave up 6 bases, with 13 bases separating them. The CDR3 loop spans 12 amino acids. TCRdb itself ran the 5' RACE reads through MiXCR, one entry per CDR3 protein. Of about 430,000 distinct CDR3 sequences listed, around 18% are singletons. A remark on this clonotype: Its antigen is not known.

The sequence derives from a man aged 45-65 years in good health. The rearrangement uses TRBV29-1 and TRBJ2-3; TRBD1 or TRBD2 may be the D gene (5 bases each). Sequenced sample: naive T cells sorted from blood. The CDR3 spells CSVDSGRDTQYF. The CDR3 DNA is TGCAGCGTAGACAGCGGACGGGATACGCAGTATTTT.